This T cell receptor (beta chain) is drawn from a study of CD8+CD57+ T cells in acquired aplastic anemia. Study-level points and caveats: In common between the patients and the controls were around 29 CD8+ CDR3 sequences.

Patients included in sequencing had previously demonstrated CD8+CD57+ cell expansion by flow cytometry. Patients, without exception, had severe acquired aplastic anemia. Patients were untreated when blood was sampled. On this clonotype itself: Its antigen is still unknown.

According to the study, genomic DNA was the template for TCR beta VDJ and CDR3 profiling. TCRdb re-called the reads with MiXCR, one entry per CDR3 protein. The profile shows about 120,000 distinct CDR3 sequences, 55% to 60% of them singletons. Germline values: CDR1 MGHDK, CDR2 SYGVNS. After removal of 6 bases from V and 5 bases from J, the junction contained 10 bases not matched to a gene. CDR3 length: 14 amino acids. The sequence came from a human donor with aplastic anemia. The chain employs TRBV25-1 and TRBJ2-7; 7 nucleotides match TRBD1. The sequenced sample was sorted CD4+, CD8+, or CD8+CD57+ T cells (not recorded which) from PBMCs. The CDR3 DNA sequence: TGTGCCAGCAGCCCCTCGACAGGGAGCCACGAGCAGTACTTC. Its translation: CASSPSTGSHEQYF.